This T cell receptor beta chain was profiled in a study of naive and memory T cell subsets. CDR3 size: 15 residues. Germline CDR1 and CDR2: MNHNS and SASEGT. Germline trimming cut 6 bases from V and 5 bases from J; bases unmatched to any gene: 4. Documented treatment: skin biopsy from saline-injected control site (resident skin T cells). Cells were not sorted; total RNA input targeted about 1 to 1000 ng. This clonotype counts as medium-sized (0.01 to 0.1%). Amplification of ligated cDNA took four PCR rounds with SP2 and nested alpha and beta constant primers. From the UMI-ligation and nested PCR reads, TCRdb called clonotypes with MiXCR, one entry per CDR3 protein. In the table there are about 2,000 distinct CDR3 sequences, roughly 4.1% of which are singletons.

This clonotype was sampled from an adult in good health. The specimen was skin, collected from a saline injection site in the skin. This chain connects TRBV6-1 to TRBJ2-1; 13 bases align to TRBD2. Here the CDR3 DNA reads TGTGCCAGCAGCATGACTAGCGGGGGGAACAATGAGCAGTTCTTC. Translating gives CASSMTSGGNNEQFF.